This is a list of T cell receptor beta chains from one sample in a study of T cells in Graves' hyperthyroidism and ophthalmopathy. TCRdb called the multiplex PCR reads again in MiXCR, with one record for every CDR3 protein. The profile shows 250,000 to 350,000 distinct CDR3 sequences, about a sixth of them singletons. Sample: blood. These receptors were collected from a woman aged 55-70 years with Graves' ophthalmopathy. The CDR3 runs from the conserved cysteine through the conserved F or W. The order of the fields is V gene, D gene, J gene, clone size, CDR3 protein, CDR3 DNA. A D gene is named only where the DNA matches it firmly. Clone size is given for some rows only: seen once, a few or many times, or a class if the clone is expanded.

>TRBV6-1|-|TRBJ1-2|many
CASSRTGSYYGYTF
TGTGCCAGCAGCCGCACCGGGTCATACTATGGCTACACCTTC
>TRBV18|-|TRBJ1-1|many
CASSPLNLNTEAFF
TGTGCCAGCTCACCTCTAAACTTGAACACTGAAGCTTTCTTT
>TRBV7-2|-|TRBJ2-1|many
CASSLGQPSYNEQFF
TGTGCCAGCAGCTTAGGGCAGCCGTCCTACAATGAGCAGTTCTTC
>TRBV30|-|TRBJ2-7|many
CAWSNGPKEQYF
TGTGCCTGGAGTAATGGACCAAAAGAGCAGTACTTC
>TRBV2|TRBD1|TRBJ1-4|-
CASSLGQVHEKLFF
TGTGCCAGCAGTTTGGGACAGGTTCACGAAAAACTGTTTTTT
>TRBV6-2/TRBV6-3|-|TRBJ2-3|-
CASSYVDTQYF
TGTGCCAGCAGTTACGTGGATACGCAGTATTTT
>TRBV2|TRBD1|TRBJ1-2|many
CASSRQGLNGYTF
TGTGCCAGCAGTCGACAGGGTCTCAATGGCTACACCTTC
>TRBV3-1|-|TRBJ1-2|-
CASSQEGLSGGGGYGYTF
TGTGCCAGCAGCCAAGAGGGCCTTTCGGGAGGGGGAGGCTATGGCTACACCTTC
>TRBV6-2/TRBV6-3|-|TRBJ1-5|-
CASSYLIQPQHF
TGTGCCAGCAGTTACCTCATACAGCCCCAGCATTTT
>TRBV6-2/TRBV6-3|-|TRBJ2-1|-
CAAMLDSYNEQFF
TGTGCCGCCATGCTGGACTCCTACAATGAGCAGTTCTTC
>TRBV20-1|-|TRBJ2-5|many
CSAREGSALETQYF
TGCAGTGCTAGAGAGGGTAGCGCCCTAGAGACCCAGTACTTC
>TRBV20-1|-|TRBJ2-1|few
CSASSAEKYEQFF
TGCAGTGCTAGTTCGGCAGAAAAATATGAGCAGTTCTTC
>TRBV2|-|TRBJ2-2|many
CAGRATKNTGELFF
TGTGCCGGAAGGGCGACTAAGAACACCGGGGAGCTGTTTTTT
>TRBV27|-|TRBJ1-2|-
CASSFTRDLYGYTF
TGTGCCAGCAGTTTTACCCGGGACCTCTATGGCTACACCTTC
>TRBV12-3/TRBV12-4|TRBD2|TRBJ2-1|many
CASGQTSGRRLGEQFF
TGTGCCAGCGGACAGACTAGCGGGAGACGTTTAGGTGAGCAGTTCTTC
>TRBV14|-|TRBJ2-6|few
CASSQDLGSGANVLTF
TGTGCCAGCAGCCAAGATTTGGGGTCTGGGGCCAACGTCCTGACTTTC
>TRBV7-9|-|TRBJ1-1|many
CASTVWSGTLTLNTEAFF
TGTGCCAGCACAGTATGGAGTGGAACATTGACGCTGAACACTGAAGCTTTCTTT
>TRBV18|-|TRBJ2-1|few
CASSPNSQRLHEQFF
TGTGCCAGCTCACCGAATTCGCAGCGCCTCCATGAGCAGTTCTTC
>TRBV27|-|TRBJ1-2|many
CASSPRTTGFYGYTF
TGTGCCAGCAGCCCTCGGACGACGGGATTCTATGGCTACACCTTC
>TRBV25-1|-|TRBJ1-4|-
CASSESAPELARRGINEKLFF
TGTGCCAGCAGTGAATCGGCCCCTGAATTGGCCCGACGGGGAATTAATGAAAAACTGTTTTTT